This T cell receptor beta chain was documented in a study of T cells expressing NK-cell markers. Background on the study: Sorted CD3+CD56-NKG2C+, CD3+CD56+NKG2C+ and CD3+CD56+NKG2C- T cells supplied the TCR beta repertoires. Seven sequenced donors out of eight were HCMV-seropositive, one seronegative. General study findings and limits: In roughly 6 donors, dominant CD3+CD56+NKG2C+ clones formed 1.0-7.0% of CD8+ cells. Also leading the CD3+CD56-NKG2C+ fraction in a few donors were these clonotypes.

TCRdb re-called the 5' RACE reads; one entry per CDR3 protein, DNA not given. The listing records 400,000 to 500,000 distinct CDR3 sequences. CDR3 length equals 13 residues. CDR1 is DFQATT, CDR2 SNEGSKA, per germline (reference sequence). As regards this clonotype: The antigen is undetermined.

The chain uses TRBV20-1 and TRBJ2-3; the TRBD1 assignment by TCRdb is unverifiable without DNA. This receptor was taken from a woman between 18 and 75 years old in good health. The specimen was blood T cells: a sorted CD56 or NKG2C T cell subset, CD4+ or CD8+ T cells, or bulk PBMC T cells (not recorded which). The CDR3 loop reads CSAKAGEVDTQYF.